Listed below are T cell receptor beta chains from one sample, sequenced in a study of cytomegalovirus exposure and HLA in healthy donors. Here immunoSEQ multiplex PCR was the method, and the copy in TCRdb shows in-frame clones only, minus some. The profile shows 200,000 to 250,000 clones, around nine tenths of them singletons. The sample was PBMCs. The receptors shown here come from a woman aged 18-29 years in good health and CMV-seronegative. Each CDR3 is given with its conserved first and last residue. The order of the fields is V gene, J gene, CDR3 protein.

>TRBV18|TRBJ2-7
CASSPQGAHRSYEQYF
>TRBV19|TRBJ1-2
CASSSLELYGYTF
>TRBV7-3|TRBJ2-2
CASSFSGANTGELFF
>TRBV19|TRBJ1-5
CASGHRGAGQGHQPQHF
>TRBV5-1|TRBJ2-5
CASSLSGGREATQYF
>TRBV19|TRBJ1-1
CASSREDRVNTEAFF
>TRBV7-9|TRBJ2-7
CASSAKTVTGEQYF
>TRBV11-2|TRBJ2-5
CASSADRVQETQYF
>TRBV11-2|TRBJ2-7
CASSYVSYEQYF
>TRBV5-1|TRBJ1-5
CASSLEGDSNQPQHF
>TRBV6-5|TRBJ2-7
CASSYRGLSSYEQYF
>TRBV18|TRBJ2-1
CASSPPGTGGIVEQFF
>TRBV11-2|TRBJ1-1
CASSLRTGLNTEAFF
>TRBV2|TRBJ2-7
CASSSNYEQYF
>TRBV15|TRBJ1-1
CATSRQGYGTEAFF
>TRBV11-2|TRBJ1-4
CASSQTVLGEKLFF
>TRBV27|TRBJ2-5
CASSLGPGTGGAKTQYF
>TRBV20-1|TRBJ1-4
CSATGQTVLF
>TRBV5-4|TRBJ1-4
CASSLGGQGMMNEKLFF
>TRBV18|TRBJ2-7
CASSPRSGFGVSYEQYF
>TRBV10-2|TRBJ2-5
CASRPGLAKETQYF
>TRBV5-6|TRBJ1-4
CASSRRVVPEKLFF
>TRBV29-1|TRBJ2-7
CSVEGYLGQGIYEQYF
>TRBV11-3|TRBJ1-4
CASSPEGGRVGGNEKLFF
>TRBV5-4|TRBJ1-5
CASSRTGQGGNQPQHF
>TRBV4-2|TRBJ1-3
CASSSNPRAYGNTIYF
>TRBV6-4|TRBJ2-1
CAGSDDPLGEQFF
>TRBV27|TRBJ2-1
CASTDGLAGGNYNEQFF
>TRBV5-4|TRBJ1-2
CASSSISGDYGYTF
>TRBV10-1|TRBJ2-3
CASSELYGGGPDDTQYF
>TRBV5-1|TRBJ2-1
CASSLAGLAGWEQFF
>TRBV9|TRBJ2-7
CASSRLAETYEQYF